This T cell receptor beta chain was found in a study of STAT5B mutations in CD4+ large granular lymphocyte leukemia. This clone was observed a single time. Its antigen remains unknown. Regarding the study as a whole: No patients shared main leukemic clonotypes, though around 27% appeared at low frequency elsewhere. Without HLA matching, higher CD4+ than CD8+ T-LGLL clonality could reflect small sample size. Top patient clones used TRBV06 genes more often: 8/27 versus 2/35 in controls.

V gave up 1 base and J gave up 0 bases; unmatched junction bases: 12. This CDR3 comprises 18 residues. CDR1 and CDR2 from the germline V gene are MGHRA and YSYEKL. The survey-level immunoSEQ assay was used. Some clones are missing from TCRdb's copy, which holds only in-frame ones; the method was immunoSEQ multiplex PCR. Here the sample spans 34,000 or so clones, around four fifths being singletons. This sequence was found in a human donor in good health. The sequenced material came from CD4+ T cells from blood buffy coats. V is TRBV4-1 and J is TRBJ2-7; 7 bases line up with TRBD2. CDR3 sequence: CASSQAILSGTRSYEQYF. In nucleotides, the CDR3 is TGCGCCAGCAGCCAAGCCATTCTGAGCGGGACTCGCTCCTACGAGCAGTACTTC.